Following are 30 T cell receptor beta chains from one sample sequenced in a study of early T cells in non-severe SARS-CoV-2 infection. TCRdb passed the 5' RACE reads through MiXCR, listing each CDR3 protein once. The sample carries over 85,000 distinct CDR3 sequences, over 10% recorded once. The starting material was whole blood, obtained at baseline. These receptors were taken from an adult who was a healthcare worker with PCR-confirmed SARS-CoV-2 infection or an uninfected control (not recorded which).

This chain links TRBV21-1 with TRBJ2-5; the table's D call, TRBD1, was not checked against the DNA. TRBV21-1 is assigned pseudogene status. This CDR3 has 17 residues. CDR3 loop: CASSNPLDRGGEETQYF. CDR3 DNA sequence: TGTGCCAGCAGCAACCCATTGGACAGGGGAGGCGAAGAGACCCAGTACTTC.

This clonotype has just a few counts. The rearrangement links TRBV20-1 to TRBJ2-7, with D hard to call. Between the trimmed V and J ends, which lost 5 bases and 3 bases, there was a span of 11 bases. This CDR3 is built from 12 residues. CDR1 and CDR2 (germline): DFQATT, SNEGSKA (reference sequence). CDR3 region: CSASTSVYEQYF. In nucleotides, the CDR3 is TGCAGTGCTTCCACATCTGTCTACGAGCAGTACTTC.

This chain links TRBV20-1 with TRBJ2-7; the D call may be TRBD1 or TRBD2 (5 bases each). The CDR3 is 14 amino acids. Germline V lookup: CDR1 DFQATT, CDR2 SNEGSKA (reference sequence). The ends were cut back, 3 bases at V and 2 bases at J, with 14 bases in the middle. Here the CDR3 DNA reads TGCAGTGCTAGTTACTCGGGGCGGCCCTACGAGCAGTACTTC. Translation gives CSASYSGRPYEQYF.

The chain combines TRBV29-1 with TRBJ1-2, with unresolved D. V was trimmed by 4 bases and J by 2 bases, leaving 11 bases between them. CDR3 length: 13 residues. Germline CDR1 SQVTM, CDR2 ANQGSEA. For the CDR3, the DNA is TGCAGCGTTGTAGAACCCGCAAACTATGGCTACACCTTC. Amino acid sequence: CSVVEPANYGYTF.

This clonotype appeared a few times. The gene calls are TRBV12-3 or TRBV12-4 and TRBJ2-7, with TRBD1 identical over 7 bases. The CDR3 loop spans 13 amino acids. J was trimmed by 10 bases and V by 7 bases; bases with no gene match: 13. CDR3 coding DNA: TGTGCCAGCAAGTTGTACACAGGGGATGAACAGTACTTC. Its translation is CASKLYTGDEQYF.

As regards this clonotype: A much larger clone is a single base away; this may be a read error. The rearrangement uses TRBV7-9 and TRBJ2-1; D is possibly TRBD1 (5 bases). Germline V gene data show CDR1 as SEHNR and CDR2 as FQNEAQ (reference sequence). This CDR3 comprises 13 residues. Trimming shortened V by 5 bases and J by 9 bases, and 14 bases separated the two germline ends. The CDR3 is CASSLGPDSEQFF. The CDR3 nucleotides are TGTGCCAGCAGCCTCGGACCTGACAGTGAGCAGTTCTTC.

CDR3 sequence reads: CASSLQGSLNTEAFF. Written as DNA, the CDR3 is TGTGCCAGCAGCTTACAGGGGTCTTTGAACACTGAAGCTTTCTTT. J is TRBJ1-1 and V is TRBV7-3, with a possible D match to TRBD1 (6 bases). Trimming cost V 2 bases and J 0 bases, with 10 bases left between them. The CDR3 has 15 amino acids. Germline V gives CDR1 SGHTA, CDR2 FQGTGA.

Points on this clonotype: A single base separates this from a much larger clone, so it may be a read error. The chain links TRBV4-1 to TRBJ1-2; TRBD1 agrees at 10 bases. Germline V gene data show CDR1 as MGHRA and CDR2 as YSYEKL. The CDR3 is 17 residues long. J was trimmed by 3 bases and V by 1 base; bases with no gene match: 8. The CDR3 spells CASSQVGQGTPDYGYTF. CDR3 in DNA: TGCGCCAGCAGCCAAGTGGGACAGGGGACTCCGGACTATGGCTACACCTTC.

CDR3 region: CATSDLPLDTQYF. As DNA, the CDR3 is TGTGCCACCAGTGATTTGCCTTTGGACACGCAGTATTTT. The V call is TRBV24-1, the J call TRBJ2-3, with D hard to call. This CDR3 has 13 amino acids. The germline V gene encodes CDR1 KGHDR and CDR2 SFDVKD. The V and J ends lost 0 bases and 9 bases respectively, with 9 bases between them.

DNA for the CDR3: TGCGCCAGCAGCCCCACAATCATAGAGACCCAGTACTTC. It is translated as CASSPTIIETQYF. The V call is TRBV4-1, the J call TRBJ2-5; D ambiguous. This CDR3 comprises 13 residues. Germline loops: CDR1 MGHRA, CDR2 YSYEKL. The ends were cut back, 4 bases at V and 4 bases at J, with 10 bases in the middle.

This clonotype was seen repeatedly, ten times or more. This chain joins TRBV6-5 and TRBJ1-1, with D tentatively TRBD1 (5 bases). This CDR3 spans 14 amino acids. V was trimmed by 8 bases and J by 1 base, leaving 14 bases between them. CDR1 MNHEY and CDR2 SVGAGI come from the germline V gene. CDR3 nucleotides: TGTGCCAGCCGGAGCCCTACAGGGAACACTGAAGCTTTCTTT. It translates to CASRSPTGNTEAFF.

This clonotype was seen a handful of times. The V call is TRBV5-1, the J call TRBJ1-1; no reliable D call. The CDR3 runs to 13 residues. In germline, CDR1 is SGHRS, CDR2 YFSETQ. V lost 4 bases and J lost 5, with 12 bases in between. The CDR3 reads CASSRSLGTEAFF. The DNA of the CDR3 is TGCGCCAGCAGCCGGAGTCTGGGGACTGAAGCTTTCTTT.

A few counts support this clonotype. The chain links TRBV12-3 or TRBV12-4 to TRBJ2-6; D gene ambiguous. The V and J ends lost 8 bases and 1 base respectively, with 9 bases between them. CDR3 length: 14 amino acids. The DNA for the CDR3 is TGTGCCAGCCGCTGGGCTTCTGGGGCCAACGTCCTGACTTTC. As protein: CASRWASGANVLTF.

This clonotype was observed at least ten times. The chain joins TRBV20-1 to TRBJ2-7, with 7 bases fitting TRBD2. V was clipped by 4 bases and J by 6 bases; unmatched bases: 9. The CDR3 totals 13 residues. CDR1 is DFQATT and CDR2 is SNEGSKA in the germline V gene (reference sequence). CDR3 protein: CSATRTSWPEQYF. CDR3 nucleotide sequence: TGCAGTGCTACTAGGACTAGTTGGCCCGAGCAGTACTTC.

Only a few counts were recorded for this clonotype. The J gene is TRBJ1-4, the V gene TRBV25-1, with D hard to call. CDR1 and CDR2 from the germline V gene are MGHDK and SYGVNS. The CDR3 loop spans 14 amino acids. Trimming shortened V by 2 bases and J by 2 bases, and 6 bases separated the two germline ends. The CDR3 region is CASSEVGTNEKLFF. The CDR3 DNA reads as TGTGCCAGCAGTGAAGTTGGGACTAATGAAAAACTGTTTTTT.

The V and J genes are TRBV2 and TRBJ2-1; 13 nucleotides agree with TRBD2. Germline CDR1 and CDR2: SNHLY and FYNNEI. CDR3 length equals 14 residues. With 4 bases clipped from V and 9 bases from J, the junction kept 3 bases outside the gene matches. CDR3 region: CASSGTSGRSEQFF. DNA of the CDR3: TGTGCCAGCAGTGGGACTAGCGGGAGAAGTGAGCAGTTCTTC.

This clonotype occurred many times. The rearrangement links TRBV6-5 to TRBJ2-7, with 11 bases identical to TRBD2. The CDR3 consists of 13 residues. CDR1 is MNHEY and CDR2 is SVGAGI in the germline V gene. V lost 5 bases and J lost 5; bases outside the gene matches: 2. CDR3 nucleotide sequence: TGTGCCAGCAGTCAACTAGCGGGAGACGAGCAGTACTTC. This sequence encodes CASSQLAGDEQYF.

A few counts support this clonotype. For the CDR3, the DNA is TGTGCCAGCAGCTTAACCACTGGGACATACAATGAGCAGTTCTTC. Its translation is CASSLTTGTYNEQFF. V gene TRBV7-6 combines with J gene TRBJ2-1, with TRBD1 as a possible D gene (6 bases). This CDR3 has 15 residues. Trimming left V 2 bases short and J 4 bases short, with 12 bases between. The germline V gene encodes CDR1 SGHVS and CDR2 FNYEAQ.

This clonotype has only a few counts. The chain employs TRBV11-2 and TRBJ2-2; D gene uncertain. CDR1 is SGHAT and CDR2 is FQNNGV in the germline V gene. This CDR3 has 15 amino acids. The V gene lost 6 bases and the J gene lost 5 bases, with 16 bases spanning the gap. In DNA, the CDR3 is TGTGCCAGCAGTCCGGACGCCGCCGGGACCGGGGAGCTGTTTTTT. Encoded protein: CASSPDAAGTGELFF.

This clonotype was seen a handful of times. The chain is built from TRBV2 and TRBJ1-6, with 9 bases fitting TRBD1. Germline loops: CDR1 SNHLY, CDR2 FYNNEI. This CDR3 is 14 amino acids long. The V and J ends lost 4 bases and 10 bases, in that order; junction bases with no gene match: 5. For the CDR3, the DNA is TGTGCCAGCAGTGGGGGACAGGGAAGATCACCCCTCCACTTT. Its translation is CASSGGQGRSPLHF. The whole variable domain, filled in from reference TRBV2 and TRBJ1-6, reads EPEVTQTPSHQVTQMGQEVILRCVPISNHLYFYWYRQILGQKVEFLVSFYNNEISEKSEIFDDQFSVERPDGSNFTLKIRSTKLEDSAMYFCASSGGQGRSPLHFGNGTRLTVT.

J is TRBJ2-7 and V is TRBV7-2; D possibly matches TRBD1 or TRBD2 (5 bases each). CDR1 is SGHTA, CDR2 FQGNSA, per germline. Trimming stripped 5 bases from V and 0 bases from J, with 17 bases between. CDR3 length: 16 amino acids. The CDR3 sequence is CASSATGTESSYEQYF. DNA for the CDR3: TGTGCCAGCAGCGCAACCGGGACGGAGAGCTCCTACGAGCAGTACTTC.

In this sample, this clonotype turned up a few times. The CDR3 loop reads CASSLRGAGKSYNEQFF. CDR3 nucleotide sequence: TGTGCCAGCAGCTTAAGAGGGGCGGGGAAGTCGTACAATGAGCAGTTCTTC. J is TRBJ2-1 and V is TRBV11-2; TRBD2 might be the D (6 bases). The germline CDR1 and CDR2 sequences are SGHAT and FQNNGV. The CDR3 loop spans 17 amino acids. V gave up 2 bases and J gave up 4 bases, with 18 bases separating them.

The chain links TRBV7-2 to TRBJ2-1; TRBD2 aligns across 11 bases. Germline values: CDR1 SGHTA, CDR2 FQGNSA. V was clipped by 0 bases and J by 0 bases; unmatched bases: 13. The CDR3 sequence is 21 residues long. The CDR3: CASSLAPYSSGRTSSYNEQFF. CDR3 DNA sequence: TGTGCCAGCAGCTTAGCGCCTTATTCTAGCGGGAGGACTAGCTCCTACAATGAGCAGTTCTTC. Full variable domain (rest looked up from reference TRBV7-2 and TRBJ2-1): GAGVSQSPSNKVTEKGKDVELRCDPISGHTALYWYRQSLGQGLEFLIYFQGNSAPDKSGLPSDRFSAERTGGSVSTLTIQRTQQEDSAVYLCASSLAPYSSGRTSSYNEQFFGPGTRLTVL.

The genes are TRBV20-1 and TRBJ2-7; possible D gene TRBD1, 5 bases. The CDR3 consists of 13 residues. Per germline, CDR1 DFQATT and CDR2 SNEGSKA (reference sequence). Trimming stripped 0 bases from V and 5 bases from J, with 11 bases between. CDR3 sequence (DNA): TGCAGTGCTAGAGAAGGGGCAAGGAACGAGCAGTACTTC. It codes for CSAREGARNEQYF.

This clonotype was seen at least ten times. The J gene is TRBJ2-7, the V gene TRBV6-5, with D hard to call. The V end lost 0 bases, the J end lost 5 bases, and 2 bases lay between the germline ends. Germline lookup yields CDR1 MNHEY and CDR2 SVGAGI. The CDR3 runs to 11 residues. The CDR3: CASSYSNEQYF. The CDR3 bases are TGTGCCAGCAGTTACTCGAACGAGCAGTACTTC.

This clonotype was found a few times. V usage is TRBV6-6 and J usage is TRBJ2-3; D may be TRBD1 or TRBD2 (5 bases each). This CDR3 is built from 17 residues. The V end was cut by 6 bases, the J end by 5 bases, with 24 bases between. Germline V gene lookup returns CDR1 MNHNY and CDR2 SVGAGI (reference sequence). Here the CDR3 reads CASSQRFGAAGQDTQYF. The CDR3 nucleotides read TGTGCCAGCAGCCAGCGCTTCGGGGCCGCGGGTCAAGATACGCAGTATTTT.

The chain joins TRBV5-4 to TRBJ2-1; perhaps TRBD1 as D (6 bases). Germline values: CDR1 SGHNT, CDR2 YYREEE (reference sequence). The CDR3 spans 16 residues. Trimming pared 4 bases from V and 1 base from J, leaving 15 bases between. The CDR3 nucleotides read TGTGCCAGCAGCCCTGGTGGCAGGGGTTCCTACAATGAGCAGTTCTTC. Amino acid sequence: CASSPGGRGSYNEQFF.

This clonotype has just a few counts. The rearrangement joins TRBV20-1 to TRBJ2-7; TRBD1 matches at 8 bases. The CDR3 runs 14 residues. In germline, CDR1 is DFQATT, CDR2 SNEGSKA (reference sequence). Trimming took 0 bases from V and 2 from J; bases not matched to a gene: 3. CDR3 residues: CSAREPGQAYEQYF. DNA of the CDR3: TGCAGTGCTAGAGAGCCGGGACAGGCCTACGAGCAGTACTTC.

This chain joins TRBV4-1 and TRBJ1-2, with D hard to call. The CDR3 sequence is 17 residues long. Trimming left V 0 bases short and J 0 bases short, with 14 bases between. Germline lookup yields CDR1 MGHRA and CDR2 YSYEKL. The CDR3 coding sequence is TGCGCCAGCAGCCAAGATAGCGTATCGGGCTCTAACTATGGCTACACCTTC. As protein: CASSQDSVSGSNYGYTF.

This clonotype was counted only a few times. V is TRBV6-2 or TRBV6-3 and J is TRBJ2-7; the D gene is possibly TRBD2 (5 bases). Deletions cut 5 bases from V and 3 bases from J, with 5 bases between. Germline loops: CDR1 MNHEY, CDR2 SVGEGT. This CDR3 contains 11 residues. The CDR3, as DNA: TGTGCCAGCAGTGACTACTACGAGCAGTACTTC. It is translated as CASSDYYEQYF.